This T cell receptor beta chain was obtained from a study of blood T cell repertoires in COVID-19. Per the original data handling: Nucleated cell number was recorded as an estimate derived from reference gene primer amplification. Method: immunoSEQ multiplex PCR; TCRdb's copy keeps in-frame clones and lacks some. For V, J and clone size, that table is used; D and trimming come from the DNA. Of about 120,000 clones listed, nearly 70% are singletons. This clone appeared many times. V shed 2 bases and J shed 8 bases, with 4 bases lying between them. The germline gives CDR1 MNHNY, CDR2 SVGAGI (reference sequence). The CDR3 sequence is 11 residues long.

The TCR was taken from a woman in her 70s with acute or convalescent COVID-19. V gene TRBV6-6 combines with J gene TRBJ1-3, with no clear D. Material for sequencing was peripheral blood. The DNA for the CDR3 is TGTGCCAGCAGTTACACACACACCATATATTTT. Its translation is CASSYTHTIYF.